Listed below are T cell receptor beta chains from one sample, sequenced in a study of shared clonotypes between healthy human individuals. This table comes from immunoSEQ multiplex PCR, and its TCRdb copy is limited to in-frame clones, with some not included. Found here are under 2,500,000 clones, 90% to 96% of them singletons; the top ten hold 0.13%. What was sequenced was naive CD4+ T cells sorted from blood. Receptors originate from a young man in good health. The conserved cysteine and the conserved F or W are not part of the CDR3 here.

v_gene,j_gene,CDR3aa
TRBV5-4,TRBJ2-5,ASSQGLEETQY
TRBV6-5,TRBJ2-1,ASRKYREYNEQF
TRBV5-1,TRBJ2-3,ASSAAGDRTDTQY
TRBV5-1,TRBJ2-6,ASSSGTAGANVLT
TRBV15,TRBJ1-3,ATSRDLGKGNTIY
TRBV28,TRBJ2-7,ASSLSTVSYEQY
TRBV5-4,TRBJ1-1,ASSQGQGDNTEAF
TRBV19,TRBJ2-7,ASSSLDRYYEQY
TRBV5-1,TRBJ1-5,ASSFRGNQPQH
TRBV5-1,TRBJ1-2,ASSLAGDYGYT
TRBV10-1,TRBJ1-6,ASSESRGQESPLH
TRBV18,TRBJ2-3,ASSPLTSSTDTQY
TRBV7-9,TRBJ2-1,ASSSGGISYNEQF
TRBV5-1,TRBJ1-3,ASSQESLTLYGNTIY
TRBV30,TRBJ1-2,AWTGTTGFYGYT
TRBV7-2,TRBJ2-2,ASSLAAGELF
TRBV20-1,TRBJ1-2,SAARDGYT
TRBV6-4,TRBJ2-3,ASSDSGGTDTQY
TRBV19,TRBJ2-7,ASSTANRDSYEQY
TRBV30,TRBJ1-3,AWVPGNTIY
TRBV25-1,TRBJ2-5,ASSGADRAYAETQY
TRBV30,TRBJ2-7,AWSEPYEQY
TRBV6-1,TRBJ2-7,ASSPRRQGSGEQY
TRBV4-3,TRBJ2-2,ASSQTPSGSYTGELF
TRBV7-2,TRBJ2-1,ASSLSGETHNEQF
TRBV29-1,TRBJ1-4,SVGSGREKLF
TRBV19,TRBJ1-5,ASSLLLGSYSNQPQH
TRBV7-2,TRBJ1-5,ASSLADRDNQPQH
TRBV5-1,TRBJ2-1,ASSSPRDRGRNEQF
TRBV19,TRBJ2-5,ASSKVNQETQY
TRBV6-1,TRBJ2-3,ASSVGGTSGADTQY
TRBV6-5,TRBJ2-1,ASSRSGSGNEQF
TRBV7-2,TRBJ1-4,ASSLAEVDEKLF
TRBV28,TRBJ2-4,ASSAGTLGKNIQY
TRBV7-9,TRBJ2-6,ASSLYRQGESGWGNVLT
TRBV30,TRBJ1-2,AWSAPDRRNGYT
TRBV9,TRBJ2-7,ASSVGGAYYEQY
TRBV6-5,TRBJ2-1,ASRMSGRAGEQF
TRBV2,TRBJ2-2,ASSLEGGTNTGELF
TRBV5-1,TRBJ1-6,ASSLLLNSPLH
TRBV6-5,TRBJ2-7,ASSKDRGHEQY
TRBV18,TRBJ1-1,ASSPPKETEAF